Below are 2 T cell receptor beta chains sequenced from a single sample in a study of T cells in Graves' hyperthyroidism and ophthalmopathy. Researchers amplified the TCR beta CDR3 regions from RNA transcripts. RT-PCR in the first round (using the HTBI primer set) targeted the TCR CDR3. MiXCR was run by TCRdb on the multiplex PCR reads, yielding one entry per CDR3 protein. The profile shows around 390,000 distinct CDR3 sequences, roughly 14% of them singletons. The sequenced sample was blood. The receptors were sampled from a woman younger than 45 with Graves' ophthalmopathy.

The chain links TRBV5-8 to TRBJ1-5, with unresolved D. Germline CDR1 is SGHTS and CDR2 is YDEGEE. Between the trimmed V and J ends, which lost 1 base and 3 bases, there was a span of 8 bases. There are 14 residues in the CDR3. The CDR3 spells CASSLRQDNQPQHF. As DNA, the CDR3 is TGTGCCAGCAGCTTGAGGCAAGACAATCAGCCCCAGCATTTT.

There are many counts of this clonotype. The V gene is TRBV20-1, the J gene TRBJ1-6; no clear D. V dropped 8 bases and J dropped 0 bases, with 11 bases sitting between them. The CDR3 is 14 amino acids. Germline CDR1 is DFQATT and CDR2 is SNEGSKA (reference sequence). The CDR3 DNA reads TGCAGTCCCTGGGATATCTCCTATAATTCACCCCTCCACTTT. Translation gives CSPWDISYNSPLHF.